This TCR beta chain was documented in a study of blood T cells in healthy people across ages. In its sample, this clonotype was seen many times. Its target is unknown. General study points: Diversity was estimated from one million T cells, and these estimates were considered underestimates. It was not possible, with unsorted PBMCs, to conclusively compare naive and antigen-experienced cells.

Using a J-beta primer mix together with a sample-barcoded 5' primer, a second PCR was run for roughly 7 to 11 cycles. Each cDNA molecule was tagged by a template-switch adaptor with 12 random nucleotides. TCRdb re-derived calls from the 5' RACE reads in MiXCR, one entry per CDR3 protein. This table has 720,000 or so distinct CDR3 sequences, roughly 43% appearing once. The CDR3 loop spans 15 amino acids. Germline-derived CDR1 and CDR2 are MRHNA and SNTAGT. V gave up 3 bases and J gave up 4 bases; unmatched junction bases: 8. What was sequenced was blood. The J gene is TRBJ2-5, the V gene TRBV6-4, with 7 bases aligning to TRBD2. This clonotype was obtained from a man aged 80 or over in good health. The CDR3 DNA is TGTGCCAGCAGTGAATTCGGGACTAAGGGAGAGACCCAGTACTTC. Its translation is CASSEFGTKGETQYF.